This passage covers 9 T cell receptor beta chains from one sample sequenced in a study of OX40 agonist ivuxolimab in advanced cancers. Libraries were prepared by immunoSEQ multiplex PCR; TCRdb keeps only in-frame clonotypes and omits some of them. The table includes roughly 17,000 clones, approximately 86% detected once. Specimen: CD4+ or CD8+ T cells sorted from blood, collected in a trial of the OX40 agonist ivuxolimab. The receptors originated from an adult with an advanced solid tumor such as melanoma, head and neck, liver or kidney cancer.

This chain connects TRBV7-2 to TRBJ2-3; 13 bases match TRBD2. Germline CDR1 is SGHTA and CDR2 is FQGNSA. Losses at the gene ends were 5 bases for V and 2 bases for J; bases not matched to a gene: 7. This CDR3 spans 17 amino acids. The CDR3 DNA follows: TGTGCCAGCAGCCTACGGACTAGCGGGAGAGTCACAGATACGCAGTATTTT. Translated, it gives CASSLRTSGRVTDTQYF.

This clone was seen a handful of times. The V and J genes are TRBV30 and TRBJ2-7, with TRBD1 identical over 11 bases. Looked up from germline, CDR1 is GTSNPN and CDR2 is SVGIG (reference sequence). After removal of 4 bases from V and 5 bases from J, the junction contained 7 bases not matched to a gene. The CDR3 has 14 residues. CDR3 in amino acids: CAWTHRDRGNEQYF. The DNA for the CDR3 is TGTGCCTGGACCCACCGGGACAGGGGGAACGAGCAGTACTTC.

The chain uses TRBV25-1 and TRBJ1-4, with TRBD1 identical over 7 bases. With V trimmed by 3 bases and J by 8 bases, 6 bases remained unmatched. Per the germline V gene, CDR1 is MGHDK and CDR2 is SYGVNS. The CDR3 runs 14 residues. The CDR3 spells CASSETGITEKLFF. CDR3 nucleotide sequence: TGTGCCAGCAGTGAGACAGGGATTACGGAAAAACTGTTTTTT.

This chain joins TRBV18 and TRBJ1-1; D is unclear. Germline V gene sequence: CDR1 KGHSH, CDR2 LQKENI. Trimming removed 6 bases from V and 4 bases from J, with 12 bases in between. The CDR3 length is 13 residues. CDR3 bases: TGTGCCAGCTCCGAGGGAGGGCCCACTGAAGCTTTCTTT. As protein: CASSEGGPTEAFF.

CDR3 in amino acids: CASGPQGYTEAFF. For the CDR3, the DNA is TGTGCCAGCGGCCCTCAGGGATACACTGAAGCTTTCTTT. This chain connects TRBV4-2 to TRBJ1-1; D may be TRBD1 (5 bases). V shed 8 bases and J shed 3 bases, with 13 bases lying between them. CDR1 is LGHNA, CDR2 YNFKEQ, per germline. CDR3 length equals 13 residues.

Only a few counts were recorded for this clone. The chain carries TRBV28 and TRBJ1-5; a weak D match, TRBD1 (5 bases). The CDR3 consists of 13 residues. Trimming stripped 5 bases from V and 6 bases from J, with 11 bases between. The germline V gene encodes CDR1 MDHEN and CDR2 SYDVKM. The CDR3 loop reads CASSLGGTQPQHF. CDR3 sequence (DNA): TGTGCCAGCAGTCTAGGAGGGACTCAGCCCCAGCATTTT. The full variable domain, with the rest looked up from reference TRBV28 and TRBJ1-5, is DVKVTQSSRYLVKRTGEKVFLECVQDMDHENMFWYRQDPGLGLRLIYFSYDVKMKEKGDIPEGYSVSREKKERFSLILESASTNQTSMYLCASSLGGTQPQHFGDGTRLSIL.

The chain combines TRBV28 with TRBJ1-1; weak D call: TRBD1 (6 bases). This CDR3 has 15 amino acids. V lost 5 bases and J 1 base, leaving 14 bases between the germline ends. Germline V gene data show CDR1 as MDHEN and CDR2 as SYDVKM. CDR3 region: CASSNSGAGNTEAFF. In DNA, the CDR3 is TGTGCCAGCAGTAACTCGGGGGCGGGGAACACTGAAGCTTTCTTT.

V gene TRBV19 combines with J gene TRBJ1-5; 7 bases are shared with TRBD1. The CDR3 length is 14 residues. V shed 1 base and J 7 bases; nucleotides not matched to a gene: 4. Germline assignment: CDR1 LNHDA and CDR2 SQIVND (reference sequence). The CDR3 region is CASSIGTGNQPQHF. In DNA form, the CDR3 reads TGTGCCAGTAGTATAGGGACAGGAAACCAGCCCCAGCATTTT.

This clone has only a few counts. The chain recombines TRBV7-9 with TRBJ1-2; D is unclear. The CDR3 runs to 12 residues. Germline assignment: CDR1 SEHNR and CDR2 FQNEAQ (reference sequence). The V gene lost 5 bases and the J gene lost 5 bases, with 9 bases spanning the gap. The CDR3 protein is CASSLESYGYTF. In nucleotides, the CDR3 is TGTGCCAGCAGCCTCGAATCTTATGGCTACACCTTC.